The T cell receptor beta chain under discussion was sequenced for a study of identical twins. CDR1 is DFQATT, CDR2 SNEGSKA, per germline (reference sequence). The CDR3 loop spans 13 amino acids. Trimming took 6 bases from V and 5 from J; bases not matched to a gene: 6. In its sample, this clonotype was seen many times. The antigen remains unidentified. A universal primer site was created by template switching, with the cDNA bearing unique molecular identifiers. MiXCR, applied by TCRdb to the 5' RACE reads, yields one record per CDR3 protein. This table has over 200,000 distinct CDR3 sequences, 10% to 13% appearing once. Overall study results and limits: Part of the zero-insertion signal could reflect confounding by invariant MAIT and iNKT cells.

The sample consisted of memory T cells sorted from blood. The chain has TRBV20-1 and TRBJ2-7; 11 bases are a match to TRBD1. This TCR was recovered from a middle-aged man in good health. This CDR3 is CSALGDRGDEQYF. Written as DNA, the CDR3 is TGCAGTGCCCTTGGGGACAGGGGGGACGAGCAGTACTTC.